The entry that follows covers one T cell receptor beta chain sequence. Germline V gene lookup returns CDR1 ENHRY and CDR2 SYGVKD. This CDR3 region has 16 residues. V shed 7 bases, J shed 7 bases, and the junction held 12 bases outside the gene matches. The table came from immunoSEQ multiplex PCR; TCRdb's copy has only in-frame clones and leaves some out. This sample has around 13,000 clones, with more than 85% found just once. This sample is drawn from a study of technical replicates of blood from a handful of donors. The source material was PBMCs. The chain carries TRBV10-3 and TRBJ2-2; 10 nucleotides line up with TRBD2. The receptor was derived from a human donor in good health. The CDR3 reads CAITALAGEWGGELFF. The CDR3 nucleotides are TGTGCCATCACGGCCCTAGCGGGAGAATGGGGCGGGGAGCTGTTTTTT.